The T cell receptor (beta chain) described here comes from a study of T cell clusters in autoimmune cytopenias (dated by TCRdb to between 2018 and 2021). Broadly, across the study: TRB sequencing reached a median depth of about 52,000 reads per sample and yielded a median of about 2,500 distinct TRB clonotypes per sample. The goal of the study was to find out whether patients with autoimmune cytopenia have a disease-specific immune repertoire signature that could be used as a blood-based biomarker. Alongside healthy, CLL and autoimmune hepatitis controls, autoimmune cytopenia patients had their peripheral blood TRB and IGH repertoires sequenced at active disease and again during treatment follow-up.

The CDR3 sequence holds 14 residues, the cysteine and phenylalanine included. No DNA is recorded. According to the germline V gene, CDR1 reads SQVTM and CDR2 reads ANQGSEA. Comment on this clonotype: The specificity of this receptor is unknown.

Study-wide conclusions, independent of this receptor: The cluster-lack signature was not observed for secondary cytopenia versus CLL, as the signature was apparently masked by the dominant lymphoma-associated repertoire. Almost three-fold more exclusive TRB clusters were observed in healthy donors than in active autoimmune hepatitis patients, consistent with an autoimmunity-wide signature. The T cell clusters were defined only in silico, and the functional role of the clusters was left to be validated experimentally. The GLIPH analysis suggested a lack of physiological T cell clusters in primary autoimmune cytopenia patients, since some 52 clusters were exclusive to healthy donors whereas approximately 17 were exclusive to patients. TRB repertoire shifts, with less even repertoires observed in secondary cytopenia and CLL, were mostly attributed to lymphoma bias rather than autoimmunity.

TRB rearrangements were amplified by multiplex PCR following a touch-down protocol, with the TRB-A and TRB-B primer pools mixed in one tube. Illumina adapters and sample indices were added to the amplicons through two consecutive PCR reactions using Phusion HS II polymerase. The amplicons were gel-purified using the NucleoSpin Gel and PCR Clean-up kit, after which quantification was performed by Qubit and quality was checked on an Agilent 2100 Bioanalyzer. Libraries were sequenced on an Illumina MiSeq using 600-cycle, single-indexed, paired-end runs. In the source study's methods: Alignment and assembly of TRB reads were performed with MiXCR version 2.1.12 and the default MiXCR reference library. A clone was defined by each unique CDR3 nucleotide sequence, and the analysis included only productive sequences with two or more reads. Alpha-parameterized diversity profiles (alpha 0 to 5), including the Shannon (alpha 1) and Simpson (alpha 2) indices, were computed with an R script to assess repertoire diversity. Combinatorial TRB VJ usage was computed with the tcR package and compared between cohorts by principal component analysis with ade4. GLIPH was used to cluster TCRbeta CDR3s in pairs of cohorts matched for age and read depth, and a Wilcoxon test was used to compare cluster frequencies. Reprocessed by TCRdb, the reads give a single entry per CDR3 protein sequence, without DNA. The V and J calls and clone size come from TCRdb's table, not from the authors' own analysis. For this sample, the table gives 2,000 to 2,500 distinct CDR3 sequences. The ten largest clones take up about three fifths of the sample.

TRB amplification used about 250 ng of peripheral blood genomic DNA, some 40,000 genome equivalents, per sample. Sequencing was performed on peripheral blood. The clonotype was recovered from a human donor with an autoimmune cytopenia or autoimmune hepatitis (not recorded which). Recombination joined TRBV29-1 with TRBJ2-5; as DNA is missing, the TRBD1 call by TCRdb cannot be tested. CDR3 sequence: CSISPGTGGETQYF.